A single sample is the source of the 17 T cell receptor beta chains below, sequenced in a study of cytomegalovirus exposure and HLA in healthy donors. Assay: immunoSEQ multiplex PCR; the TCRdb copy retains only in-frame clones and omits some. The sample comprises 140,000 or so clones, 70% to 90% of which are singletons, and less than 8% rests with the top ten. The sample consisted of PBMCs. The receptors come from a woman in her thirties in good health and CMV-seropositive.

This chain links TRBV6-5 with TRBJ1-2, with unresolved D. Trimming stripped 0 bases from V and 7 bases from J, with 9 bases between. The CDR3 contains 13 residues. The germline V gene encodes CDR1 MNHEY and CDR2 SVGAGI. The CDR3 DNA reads TGTGCCAGCAGTTACTCACTTTTTTCTGGCTACACCTTC. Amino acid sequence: CASSYSLFSGYTF.

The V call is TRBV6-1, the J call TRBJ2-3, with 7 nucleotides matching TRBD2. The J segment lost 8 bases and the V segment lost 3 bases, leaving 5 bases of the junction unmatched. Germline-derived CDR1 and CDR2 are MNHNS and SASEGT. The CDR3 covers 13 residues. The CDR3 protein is CASSDREGLTQYF. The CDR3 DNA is TGTGCCAGCAGTGATAGGGAGGGCCTTACGCAGTATTTT.

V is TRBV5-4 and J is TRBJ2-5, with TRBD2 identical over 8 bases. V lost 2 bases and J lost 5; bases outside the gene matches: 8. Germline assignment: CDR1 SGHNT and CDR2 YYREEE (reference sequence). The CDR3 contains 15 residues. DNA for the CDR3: TGTGCCAGCAGCTTTCTGCGGGGGGCCCGGGAGACCCAGTACTTC. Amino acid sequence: CASSFLRGARETQYF.

CDR3 DNA sequence: TGTGCCAGCAGCGCCCACAGGGGGGTGAATGGCTACACCTTC. Its protein product is CASSAHRGVNGYTF. The chain combines TRBV11-2 with TRBJ1-2, with 8 bases identical to TRBD1. The germline gives CDR1 SGHAT, CDR2 FQNNGV. Losses at the gene ends were 5 bases for V and 6 bases for J; bases not matched to a gene: 8. CDR3 length: 14 amino acids.

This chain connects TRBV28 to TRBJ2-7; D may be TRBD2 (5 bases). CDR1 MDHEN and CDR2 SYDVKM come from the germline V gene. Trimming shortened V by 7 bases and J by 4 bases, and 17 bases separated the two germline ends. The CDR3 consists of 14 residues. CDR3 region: CASIRRASGYEQYF. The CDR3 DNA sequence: TGTGCCAGCATTCGCCGTGCCTCGGGATACGAGCAGTACTTC.

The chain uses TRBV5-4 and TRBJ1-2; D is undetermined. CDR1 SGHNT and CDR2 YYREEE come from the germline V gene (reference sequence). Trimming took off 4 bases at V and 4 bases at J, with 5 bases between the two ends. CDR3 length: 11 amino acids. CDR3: CASSRGYGYTF. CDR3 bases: TGTGCCAGCAGCCGCGGCTATGGCTACACCTTC.

The chain's CDR3 is CASSVAGQGFTDTQYF. CDR3 bases: TGTGCCAGCAGCGTAGCCGGACAGGGGTTCACAGATACGCAGTATTTT. This sequence joins TRBV9 and TRBJ2-3; the match to TRBD1 covers 9 bases. Losses at the gene ends were 0 bases for V and 2 bases for J; bases not matched to a gene: 4. This CDR3 is built from 16 residues. Per germline, CDR1 SGDLS and CDR2 YYNGEE.

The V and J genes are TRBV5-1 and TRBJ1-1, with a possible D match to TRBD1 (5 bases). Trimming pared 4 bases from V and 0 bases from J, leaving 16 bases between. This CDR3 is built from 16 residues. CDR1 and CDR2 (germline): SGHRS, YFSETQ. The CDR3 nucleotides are TGCGCCAGCAGCCGAGGGCGGGGGTCGATGAACACTGAAGCTTTCTTT. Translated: CASSRGRGSMNTEAFF.

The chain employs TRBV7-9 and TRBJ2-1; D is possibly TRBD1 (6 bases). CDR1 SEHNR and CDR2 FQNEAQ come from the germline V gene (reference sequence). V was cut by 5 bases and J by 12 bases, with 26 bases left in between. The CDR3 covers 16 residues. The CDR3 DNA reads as TGTGCCAGCAGCCCCTCCGAGGACAGCGGTTTTCGGGGGCAGTTCTTC. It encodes CASSPSEDSGFRGQFF. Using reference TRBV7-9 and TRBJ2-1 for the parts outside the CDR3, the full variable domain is DTGVSQNPRHKITKRGQNVTFRCDPISEHNRLYWYRQTLGQGPEFLTYFQNEAQLEKSRLLSDRFSAERPKGSFSTLEIQRTEQGDSAMYLCASSPSEDSGFRGQFFGPGTRLTVL.

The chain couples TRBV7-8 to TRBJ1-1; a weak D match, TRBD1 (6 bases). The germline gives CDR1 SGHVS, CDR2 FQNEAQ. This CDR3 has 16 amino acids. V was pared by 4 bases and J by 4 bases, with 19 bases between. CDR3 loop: CASSSQIHRVGTEAFF. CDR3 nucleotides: TGTGCCAGCAGCTCACAAATACACAGGGTGGGCACTGAAGCTTTCTTT. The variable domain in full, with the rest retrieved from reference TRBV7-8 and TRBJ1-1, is GAGVSQSPRYKVAKRGQDVALRCDPISGHVSLFWYQQALGQGPEFLTYFQNEAQLDKSGLPSDRFFAERPEGSVSTLKIQRTQQEDSAVYLCASSSQIHRVGTEAFFGQGTRLTVV.

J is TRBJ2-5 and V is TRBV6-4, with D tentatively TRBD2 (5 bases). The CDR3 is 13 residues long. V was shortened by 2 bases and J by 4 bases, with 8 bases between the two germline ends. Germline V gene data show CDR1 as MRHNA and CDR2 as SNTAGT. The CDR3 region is CASSDQSGETQYF. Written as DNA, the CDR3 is TGTGCCAGCAGTGACCAGAGCGGAGAGACCCAGTACTTC.

The CDR3, as DNA: TGTGCCACCAGCAGGCCGGGACTAGCGAGCAATGAGCAGTTCTTC. Its protein is CATSRPGLASNEQFF. J is TRBJ2-1 and V is TRBV15; 10 nucleotides agree with TRBD2. Trimming took 3 bases from V and 6 from J; bases not matched to a gene: 5. The CDR3 has 15 residues. Germline-derived CDR1 and CDR2 are LNHNV and YYDKDF (reference sequence).

For the CDR3, the DNA is TGCGCCAGCAGCCAAGGGCGACTAGCGGGGGGCCGTCATGAGCAGTTCTTC. Its protein is CASSQGRLAGGRHEQFF. This chain joins TRBV4-1 and TRBJ2-1, with TRBD2 matching over 13 bases. CDR1 and CDR2 from the germline V gene are MGHRA and YSYEKL. Trimming took 1 base from V and 8 from J; bases not matched to a gene: 8. CDR3 size: 17 residues.

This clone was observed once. In DNA form, the CDR3 reads TGTGCCAGCAGAGTCGACAGGCCCGTTTGGGCCAACGTCCTGACTTTC. It specifies CASRVDRPVWANVLTF. The chain carries TRBV2 and TRBJ2-6; TRBD1 might be the D (6 bases). The CDR3 spans 16 residues. CDR1 SNHLY and CDR2 FYNNEI come from the germline V gene. Trimming shortened V by 6 bases and J by 5 bases, and 17 bases separated the two germline ends.

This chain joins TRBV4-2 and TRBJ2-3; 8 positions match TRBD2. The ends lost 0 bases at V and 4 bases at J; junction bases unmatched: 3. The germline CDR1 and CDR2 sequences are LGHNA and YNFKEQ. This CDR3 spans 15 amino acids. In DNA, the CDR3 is TGTGCCAGCAGCCAAGATCGGGGGGGCCCAGATACGCAGTATTTT. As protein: CASSQDRGGPDTQYF.

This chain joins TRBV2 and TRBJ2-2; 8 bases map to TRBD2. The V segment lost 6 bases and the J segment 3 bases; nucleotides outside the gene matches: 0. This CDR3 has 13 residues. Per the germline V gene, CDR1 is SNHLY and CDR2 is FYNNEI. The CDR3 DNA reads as TGTGCCAGCAGGCGGGGGGACACCGGGGAGCTGTTTTTT. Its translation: CASRRGDTGELFF.

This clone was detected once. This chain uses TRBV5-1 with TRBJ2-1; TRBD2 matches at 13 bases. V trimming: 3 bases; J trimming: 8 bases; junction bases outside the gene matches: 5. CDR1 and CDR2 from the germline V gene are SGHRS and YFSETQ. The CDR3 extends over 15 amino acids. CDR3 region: CASSYGLAGADEQFF. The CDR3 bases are TGCGCCAGCAGCTATGGACTAGCGGGAGCAGATGAGCAGTTCTTC.